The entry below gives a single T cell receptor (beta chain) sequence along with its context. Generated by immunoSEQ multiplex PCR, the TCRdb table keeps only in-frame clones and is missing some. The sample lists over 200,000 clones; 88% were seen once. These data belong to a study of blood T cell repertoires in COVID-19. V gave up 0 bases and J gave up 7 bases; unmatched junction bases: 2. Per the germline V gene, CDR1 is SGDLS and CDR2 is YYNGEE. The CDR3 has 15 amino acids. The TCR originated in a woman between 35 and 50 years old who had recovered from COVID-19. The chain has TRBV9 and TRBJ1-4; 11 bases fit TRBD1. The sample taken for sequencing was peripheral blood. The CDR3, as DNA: TGTGCCAGCAGCGTAGAGGGGACAGGGGGTGAAAAACTGTTTTTT. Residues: CASSVEGTGGEKLFF.